This TCR beta chain was captured in a study of human T cells and chemical hapten exposure. Study-wide findings and caveats: Expanded TCRs were compared with controls, and the expanded TCRs formed significantly more large CDR3 similarity clusters. Counts of expanded TCRs (at PT1) showed a positive correlation with patch test score. Since the donors had alopecia, their immune response may not be the same as that of healthy people. The number of TCRs above 1 in 1000 frequency did not change after DPC sensitization.

With 2 bases removed from V and 11 bases from J, the gap between germline ends came to 16 bases. The V gene's germline CDR1 is SGHAT and CDR2 FQNNGV. The CDR3 consists of 14 residues. Time point meaning: pre-sensitization, week 0. Treatment given: therapeutic diphenylcyclopropenone sensitization with weekly scalp DPC. TCRdb used MiXCR to reprocess the RACE reads, holding one entry per CDR3 protein. The sample carries under 110,000 distinct CDR3 sequences, around 12% recorded once. Points on this clonotype: The target antigen is unknown.

This sequence was found in a woman aged 45-60 years with alopecia areata. Some clones in this sample may be carry-over from other donors' samples. V usage is TRBV11-2 and J usage is TRBJ1-3; D unclear. Sequencing used whole blood, obtained in connection with sensitization to the hapten diphenylcyclopropenone (DPC). CDR3 DNA: TGTGCCAGCAGCTTATATGCCGGCCTAGAAGCCATATATTTT. This sequence encodes CASSLYAGLEAIYF. Based on the CDR3 plus reference TRBV11-2 and TRBJ1-3, the full variable domain is EAGVAQSPRYKIIEKRQSVAFWCNPISGHATLYWYQQILGQGPKLLIQFQNNGVVDDSQLPKDRFSAERLKGVDSTLKIQPAKLEDSAVYLCASSLYAGLEAIYFGEGSWLTVV.